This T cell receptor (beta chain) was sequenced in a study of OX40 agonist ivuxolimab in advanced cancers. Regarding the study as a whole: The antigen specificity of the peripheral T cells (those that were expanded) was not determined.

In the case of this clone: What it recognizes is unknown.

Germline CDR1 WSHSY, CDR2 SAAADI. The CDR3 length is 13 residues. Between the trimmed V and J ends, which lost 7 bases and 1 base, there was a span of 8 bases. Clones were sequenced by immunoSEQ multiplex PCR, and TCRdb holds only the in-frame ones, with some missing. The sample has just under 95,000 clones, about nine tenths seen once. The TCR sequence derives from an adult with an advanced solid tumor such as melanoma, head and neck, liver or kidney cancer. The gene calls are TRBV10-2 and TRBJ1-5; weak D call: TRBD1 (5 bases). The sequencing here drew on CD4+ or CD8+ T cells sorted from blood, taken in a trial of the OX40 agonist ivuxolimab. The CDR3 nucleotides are TGCGCCAGCATGCGGGACAGCAATCAGCCCCAGCATTTT. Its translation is CASMRDSNQPQHF.